These 3 T cell receptor beta chains were sequenced from one sample in a study of T cell changes during pregnancy in multiple sclerosis. Profiling relied on immunoSEQ multiplex PCR, and the TCRdb table lists in-frame clones only, not all of them. In the table there are roughly 60,000 clones, about nine tenths of which are singletons. The sequences come from peripheral blood, collected in the second trimester of pregnancy. The receptors were gathered from a female donor with multiple sclerosis, enrolled in a pregnancy study.

This chain connects TRBV30 to TRBJ2-3; TRBD2 agrees at 8 bases. The CDR3 spans 17 residues. Germline-derived CDR1 and CDR2 are GTSNPN and SVGIG (reference sequence). V shed 1 base and J 1 base; nucleotides not matched to a gene: 10. The CDR3 protein is CAWSGHSGIVGTDTQYF. CDR3 coding DNA: TGTGCCTGGAGTGGTCATAGCGGGATCGTCGGCACAGATACGCAGTATTTT.

The CDR3 DNA follows: TGTGCCAGCAGCCCGCCGGGGGGTTACAATGAGCAGTTCTTC. Translation gives CASSPPGGYNEQFF. This rearrangement joins TRBV5-4 to TRBJ2-1; 7 bases are a match to TRBD2. V lost 4 bases, J lost 4 bases, and 5 bases stayed unmatched. Germline CDR1 reads SGHNT; CDR2 reads YYREEE (reference sequence). The CDR3 length is 14 residues.

This clone occurred once. V gene TRBV7-9 combines with J gene TRBJ1-4, with D possibly being TRBD1 (5 bases). The V and J ends lost 0 bases and 8 bases respectively, with 13 bases between them. The germline CDR1 and CDR2 sequences are SEHNR and FQNEAQ (reference sequence). The CDR3 runs to 15 residues. The CDR3 DNA reads TGTGCCAGCAGCTTAGCGCTTGGGGCAAGGGAAAAACTGTTTTTT. Protein: CASSLALGAREKLFF. Complete variable domain (other parts from reference TRBV7-9 and TRBJ1-4): DTGVSQNPRHKITKRGQNVTFRCDPISEHNRLYWYRQTLGQGPEFLTYFQNEAQLEKSRLLSDRFSAERPKGSFSTLEIQRTEQGDSAMYLCASSLALGAREKLFFGSGTQLSVL.